This is a list of T cell receptor beta chains from one sample in a study of T cells in tuberculosis. Assay used: immunoSEQ multiplex PCR; TCRdb lists only in-frame clones, some missing. The sample consists of around 38,000 clones, around 96% of them appearing once. The sample was PBMCs. Every receptor here comes from a donor aged 10-29 years with latent tuberculosis or without tuberculosis infection. The CDR3 runs from the conserved cysteine through the conserved F or W. D genes are given only for firm matches. Expanded clones get a size class; other rows say once, few or many, or leave the size out.

v_gene	d_gene	abundance	len	j_gene	CDR3nt	CDR3aa
TRBV5-1	TRBD1	.	18	TRBJ1-6	TGCGCCAGCAGTACTCGAGGACAGGGGGGTATAGGTAATTCACCCCTCCACTTT	CASSTRGQGGIGNSPLHF
TRBV7-9	.	.	15	TRBJ1-1	TGTGCCAGCAGCTTACCAGACAGGCTGAACACTGAAGCTTTCTTT	CASSLPDRLNTEAFF
TRBV6-1	.	.	13	TRBJ2-7	TGTGCCAGCAGGACAGGAATCTCCTACGAGCAGTACTTC	CASRTGISYEQYF
TRBV5-6	.	.	13	TRBJ1-1	TGTGCCAGCAGCTTGGGCGGGGGTAACGGAGCTTTCTTT	CASSLGGGNGAFF
TRBV6-5	TRBD1	.	14	TRBJ1-2	TGTGCCAGCAGAACAGGGGGCGCGGGCTATGGCTACACCTTC	CASRTGGAGYGYTF
TRBV5-6	TRBD1	.	14	TRBJ1-2	TGTGCCAGCAGAAAAACAGGGGTCGGCTATGGCTACACCTTC	CASRKTGVGYGYTF
TRBV10-3	TRBD1	.	13	TRBJ1-2	TGTGCCATCAGTGAAGAGGGGGCCTATGGCTACACCTTC	CAISEEGAYGYTF
TRBV6-6	TRBD1	few	15	TRBJ1-1	TGTGCCAGCAGTTACCCCGGACAGGGTGGCACTGAAGCTTTCTTT	CASSYPGQGGTEAFF
TRBV6-5	.	.	15	TRBJ2-7	TGTGCCAGCAGTTACCTGAGGACAACCTCCTACGAGCAGTACTTC	CASSYLRTTSYEQYF
TRBV5-1	.	.	13	TRBJ2-5	TGCGCCAGCAGCCTTCGGACAGAAGAGACCCAGTACTTC	CASSLRTEETQYF
TRBV27	.	.	16	TRBJ1-5	TGTGCCAGCAGTTTCTCCGGCGAGAAGGGACACCAGCCCCAGCATTTT	CASSFSGEKGHQPQHF
TRBV6-4	TRBD1	.	14	TRBJ1-6	TGTGCCAGCAGTGAAACACAGGGGAAATCACCCCTCCACTTT	CASSETQGKSPLHF
TRBV19	.	.	14	TRBJ1-1	TGTGCCAGTAGTATCCCCCAGGGGAGAATTGAAGCTTTCTTT	CASSIPQGRIEAFF
TRBV5-1	.	.	15	TRBJ2-2	TGCGCCAGCAGCTTGGAAGGCGGGAACACCGGGGAGCTGTTTTTT	CASSLEGGNTGELFF
TRBV7-2	TRBD1	once	15	TRBJ2-5	TGTGCCAGCAGCCCGGGTCGACAGGGCCAAGAGACCCAGTACTTC	CASSPGRQGQETQYF
TRBV9	TRBD2	.	23	TRBJ2-2	TGTGCCAGCAGCGTCCGCGCTCTTCAACGTGGACTAGCGGGGGGGCCCTATAACGGGGAGCTGTTTTTT	CASSVRALQRGLAGGPYNGELFF
TRBV30	TRBD1	.	16	TRBJ1-5	TGTGCCTGGAGTACCCCACAGGGGGCAAGCAATCAGCCCCAGCATTTT	CAWSTPQGASNQPQHF
TRBV14	.	.	15	TRBJ1-1	TGTGCCAGCAGCCAAGATTTGGGGGCGAACACTGAAGCTTTCTTT	CASSQDLGANTEAFF
TRBV29-1	.	.	16	TRBJ2-6	TGCAGCGTTGAACGGCAGGCCCGCTCTGGGGCCAACGTCCTGACTTTC	CSVERQARSGANVLTF
TRBV28	.	.	13	TRBJ1-1	TGTGCCAGCACTCCCCCCGGGGATAGTGAAGCTTTCTTT	CASTPPGDSEAFF
TRBV10-3	TRBD1	.	14	TRBJ1-1	TGTGCCATCAGTTGGACAGGGATGAACACTGAAGCTTTCTTT	CAISWTGMNTEAFF
TRBV6-5	TRBD1	.	14	TRBJ2-7	TGTGCCAGCAGACCGGGCGGGTTGGGACAGAGACTGTACTTC	CASRPGGLGQRLYF
TRBV30	.	.	12	TRBJ1-1	TGTGCCTGGGGGGACACGGAGGCCGCAGCTTTCTTT	CAWGDTEAAAFF
TRBV25-1	TRBD2	.	18	TRBJ2-2	TGTGCCAGCAGTGAATATAAAGAGCGGGGGGGCCCGACCGGGGAGCTGTTTTTT	CASSEYKERGGPTGELFF
TRBV7-9	TRBD1	.	15	TRBJ1-1	TGTGCCAGCAGCTTTCCGGGACAGAGAAACACTGAAGCTTTCTTT	CASSFPGQRNTEAFF
TRBV19	.	.	14	TRBJ1-2	TGTGCCAGTAGTATGAGGGATTACTCGAGCGGCTACACCTTC	CASSMRDYSSGYTF
TRBV11-2	.	.	19	TRBJ1-5	TGTGCCAGCAGCTCATACCCTAACCCCACAGAGGAGGTCAATCAGCCCCAGCATTTT	CASSSYPNPTEEVNQPQHF
TRBV27	TRBD1	.	15	TRBJ1-1	TGTGCCAGCAGCCAGACAGGGCTAGGAAACACTGAAGCTTTCTTT	CASSQTGLGNTEAFF
TRBV18	.	.	12	TRBJ1-4	TGTGCCAGCTCACCAGCCCAGGAAAAACTGTTTTTT	CASSPAQEKLFF
TRBV7-2	TRBD1	once	15	TRBJ1-5	TGTGCCAGCAGCATCGGACAGGGTGGCCATCAGCCCCAGCATTTT	CASSIGQGGHQPQHF
TRBV6-4	TRBD1	.	15	TRBJ2-7	TGTGCCAGCAGTGATAAGGGGACAGGGGGTTGGGAGCAGTACTTC	CASSDKGTGGWEQYF
TRBV10-3	.	.	15	TRBJ2-1	TGTGCCATCAGTGAGTCCGGGACACCCTACAATGAGCAGTTCTTC	CAISESGTPYNEQFF
TRBV6-1	.	.	15	TRBJ2-1	TGTGCCAGCCTTCCCGGGACAATGACCACAAATGAGCAGTTCTTC	CASLPGTMTTNEQFF
TRBV7-8	TRBD1	.	15	TRBJ2-2	TGTGCCAGCAGCTTCGCAGGGGGAAACACCGGGGAGCTGTTTTTT	CASSFAGGNTGELFF
TRBV10-3	.	.	13	TRBJ2-1	TGTGCCATCAGTGAACTTCAACCCGGTGAGCAGTTCTTC	CAISELQPGEQFF
TRBV6-1	TRBD2	.	15	TRBJ2-5	TGTGCCAGCAGTGAACTAGCGGGGGGCCAAGAGACCCAGTACTTC	CASSELAGGQETQYF
TRBV7-8	.	once	14	TRBJ2-7	TGTGCCAGCAGCGCCCAACAGGGTGGCTACGAGCAGTACTTC	CASSAQQGGYEQYF
TRBV2	TRBD1	.	15	TRBJ1-4	TGTGCCAGCAGTGAAATGGGACAGGGTGGGGAAAAACTGTTTTTT	CASSEMGQGGEKLFF
TRBV9	TRBD2	.	16	TRBJ2-1	TGTGCCAGCAGCGTAGGAGGCGGGACTAGCGGGAATGAGCAGTTCTTC	CASSVGGGTSGNEQFF
TRBV2	TRBD2	.	16	TRBJ2-3	TGTGCCAGCAGGGCGGGGAGCGGGGGGGCTTTAGATACGCAGTATTTT	CASRAGSGGALDTQYF
TRBV30	TRBD1	.	12	TRBJ2-7	TGTGCCTGGAGTGACAGGGGTTACGAGCAGTACTTC	CAWSDRGYEQYF
TRBV13	.	.	15	TRBJ2-7	TGTGCCAGCAGCCCGCGGGACAGCCCTCTTTACGAGCAGTACTTC	CASSPRDSPLYEQYF
TRBV7-9	.	.	16	TRBJ1-3	TGTGCCACCCCTCGGTCAGCGGATTTCTCTGGAAACACCATATATTTT	CATPRSADFSGNTIYF
TRBV13	TRBD1	.	15	TRBJ1-5	TGTGCCAGCAGCTCCCCTCGACAGGGAAATCAGCCCCAGCATTTT	CASSSPRQGNQPQHF
TRBV6-5	.	.	16	TRBJ1-3	TGTGCCAGCAGTTACAGCCACTTGCACTCTGGAAACACCATATATTTT	CASSYSHLHSGNTIYF